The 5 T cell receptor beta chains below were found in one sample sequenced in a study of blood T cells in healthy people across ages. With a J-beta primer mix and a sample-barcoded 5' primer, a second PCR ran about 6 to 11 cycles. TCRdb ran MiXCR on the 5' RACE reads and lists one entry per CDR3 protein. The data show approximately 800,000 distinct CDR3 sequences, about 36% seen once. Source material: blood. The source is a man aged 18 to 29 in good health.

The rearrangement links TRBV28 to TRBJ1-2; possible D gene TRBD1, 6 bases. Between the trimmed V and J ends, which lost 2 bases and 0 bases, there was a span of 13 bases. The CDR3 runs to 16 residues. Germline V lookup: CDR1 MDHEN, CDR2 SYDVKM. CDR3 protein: CASSLRGKGANYGYTF. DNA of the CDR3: TGTGCCAGCAGTTTAAGAGGGAAGGGGGCTAACTATGGCTACACCTTC.

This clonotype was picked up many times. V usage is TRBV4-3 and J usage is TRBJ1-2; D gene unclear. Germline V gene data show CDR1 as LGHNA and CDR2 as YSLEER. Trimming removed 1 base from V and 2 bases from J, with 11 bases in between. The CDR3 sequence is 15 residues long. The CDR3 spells CASSQADGENYGYTF. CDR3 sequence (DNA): TGCGCCAGCAGCCAAGCGGACGGGGAGAACTATGGCTACACCTTC.

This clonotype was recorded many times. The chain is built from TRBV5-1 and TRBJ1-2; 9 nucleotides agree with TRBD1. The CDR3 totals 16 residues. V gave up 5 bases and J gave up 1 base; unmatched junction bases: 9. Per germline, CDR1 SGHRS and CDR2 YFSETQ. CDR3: CASRPGTGRVNYGYTF. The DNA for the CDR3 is TGCGCCAGCAGACCCGGGACAGGGCGAGTTAACTATGGCTACACCTTC.

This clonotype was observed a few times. This CDR3 is CASSPLATSTDTQYF. CDR3 nucleotide sequence: TGTGCCAGCAGCCCCCTAGCGACTAGCACAGATACGCAGTATTTT. V and J are TRBV5-5 and TRBJ2-3, with TRBD2 as a possible D gene (6 bases). The germline V gene has CDR1 SGHKS and CDR2 YYEKEE (reference sequence). V was clipped by 4 bases and J by 0 bases, with 12 bases between them. The CDR3 covers 15 residues.

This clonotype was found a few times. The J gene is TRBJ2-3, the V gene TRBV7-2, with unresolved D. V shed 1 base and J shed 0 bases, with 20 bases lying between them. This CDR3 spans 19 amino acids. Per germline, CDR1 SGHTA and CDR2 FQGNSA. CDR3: CASSLVVLQHSPSTDTQYF. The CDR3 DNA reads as TGTGCCAGCAGCTTAGTGGTACTCCAACATTCTCCTAGCACAGATACGCAGTATTTT. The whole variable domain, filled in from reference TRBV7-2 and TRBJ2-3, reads GAGVSQSPSNKVTEKGKDVELRCDPISGHTALYWYRQSLGQGLEFLIYFQGNSAPDKSGLPSDRFSAERTGGSVSTLTIQRTQQEDSAVYLCASSLVVLQHSPSTDTQYFGPGTRLTVL.